A single sample gave rise to the 21 T cell receptor beta chains below, sequenced in a study of blood T cell repertoires in COVID-19. Repertoires were generated with immunoSEQ multiplex PCR, while TCRdb's copy carries only in-frame clones and drops some. The data contain fewer than 450,000 clones, about 90% of them singletons. The sequenced sample consisted of peripheral blood. The receptors stem from a woman aged 70-85 years with COVID-19, enrolled during active disease.

Note on this clone: The sample carries other DNA sequences with the same CDR3. The rearrangement joins TRBV12-3 or TRBV12-4 to TRBJ2-1; D unresolved. V was shortened by 4 bases and J by 6 bases, with 7 bases between the two germline ends. The CDR3 runs 12 residues. The CDR3 DNA reads as TGTGCCAGCAGTTCTGGCGGCAATGAGCAGTTCTTC. As protein: CASSSGGNEQFF.

This clone was detected once. V gene TRBV19 combines with J gene TRBJ1-2; 7 nucleotides line up with TRBD1. Trimming took 0 bases from V and 8 from J; bases not matched to a gene: 6. There are 14 residues in the CDR3. The V gene's germline CDR1 is LNHDA and CDR2 SQIVND (reference sequence). DNA of the CDR3: TGTGCCAGTAGTATAGACGGGACAGAATGGGGCTACACCTTC. Translation: CASSIDGTEWGYTF. Using reference TRBV19 and TRBJ1-2 for the parts outside the CDR3, the full variable domain is DGGITQSPKYLFRKEGQNVTLSCEQNLNHDAMYWYRQDPGQGLRLIYYSQIVNDFQKGDIAEGYSVSREKKESFPLTVTSAQKNPTAFYLCASSIDGTEWGYTFGSGTRLTVV.

The rearrangement joins TRBV9 to TRBJ2-3; 10 bases agree with TRBD2. This CDR3 contains 17 residues. Trimming cost V 1 base and J 4 bases; bases outside gene matches: 9. Germline V gives CDR1 SGDLS, CDR2 YYNGEE. The CDR3 coding sequence is TGTGCCAGCAGCGTAACGAGCGGGGGGGGTTCCGCAGATACGCAGTATTTT. Protein sequence: CASSVTSGGGSADTQYF.

Concerning this clone itself: The same CDR3 arises from other DNA sequences in this sample as well. This rearrangement joins TRBV7-2 to TRBJ1-2, with 9 bases aligning to TRBD1. There are 15 residues in the CDR3. CDR1 is SGHTA, CDR2 FQGNSA, per germline. With V trimmed by 3 bases and J by 0 bases, 2 bases remained unmatched. The chain's CDR3 is CASSLGQGANYGYTF. The CDR3 DNA is TGTGCCAGCAGCTTGGGACAGGGAGCTAACTATGGCTACACCTTC. Drawing the rest from reference TRBV7-2 and TRBJ1-2, the complete variable domain is GAGVSQSPSNKVTEKGKDVELRCDPISGHTALYWYRQSLGQGLEFLIYFQGNSAPDKSGLPSDRFSAERTGGSVSTLTIQRTQQEDSAVYLCASSLGQGANYGYTFGSGTRLTVV.

Comment on this clone: In the same sample, other DNA sequences code for this CDR3. V usage is TRBV5-1 and J usage is TRBJ1-2; 8 bases line up with TRBD1. Per the germline V gene, CDR1 is SGHRS and CDR2 is YFSETQ. This CDR3 region has 12 residues. J gave up 8 bases and V 2 bases, and 2 bases lay outside the gene matches. The DNA for the CDR3 is TGCGCCAGCAGCTTAGACAGGGGAGGCTACACCTTC. As protein: CASSLDRGGYTF. Combining the CDR3 with reference TRBV5-1 and TRBJ1-2 gives the whole variable domain KAGVTQTPRYLIKTRGQQVTLSCSPISGHRSVSWYQQTPGQGLQFLFEYFSETQRNKGNFPGRFSGRQFSNSRSEMNVSTLELGDSALYLCASSLDRGGYTFGSGTRLTVV.

The rearrangement links TRBV6-5 to TRBJ1-2; D is unresolved. The CDR3 sequence is 11 residues long. Trimming took off 7 bases at V and 4 bases at J, with 7 bases between the two ends. Per the germline V gene, CDR1 is MNHEY and CDR2 is SVGAGI. CDR3 DNA: TGTGCCAGCACCGCAGGCTATGGCTACACCTTC. Translating it yields CASTAGYGYTF.

V gene TRBV4-3 combines with J gene TRBJ2-5, with a possible D match to TRBD2 (6 bases). Trimming pared 4 bases from V and 3 bases from J, leaving 15 bases between. This CDR3 is built from 15 residues. Germline V CDR1 and CDR2: LGHNA, YSLEER. CDR3 bases: TGCGCCAGCAGCCGCGGGACTGCAACCAAAGAGACCCAGTACTTC. It translates to CASSRGTATKETQYF.

This chain connects TRBV18 to TRBJ1-4; no definite D call. This CDR3 has 14 amino acids. Germline V gene sequence: CDR1 KGHSH, CDR2 LQKENI. Trimming took 0 bases from V and 5 from J, leaving 7 bases between them. The CDR3 here is CASSPPNSNEKLFF. CDR3 bases: TGTGCCAGCTCACCACCTAACAGCAATGAAAAACTGTTTTTT. The entire variable domain, with the rest obtained from reference TRBV18 and TRBJ1-4, is as follows: NAGVMQNPRHLVRRRGQEARLRCSPMKGHSHVYWYRQLPEEGLKFMVYLQKENIIDESGMPKERFSAEFPKEGPSILRIQQVVRGDSAAYFCASSPPNSNEKLFFGSGTQLSVL.

This clone occurred once. J is TRBJ1-2 and V is TRBV18; 8 bases are a match to TRBD1. Germline CDR1 reads KGHSH; CDR2 reads LQKENI. V trimming: 5 bases; J trimming: 4 bases; junction bases outside the gene matches: 3. CDR3 length: 13 residues. For the CDR3, the DNA is TGTGCCAGCTCAACGGACAGGGTCTATGGCTACACCTTC. Its protein is CASSTDRVYGYTF.

This clone appeared once. This rearrangement joins TRBV6-6 to TRBJ1-2; 7 nucleotides match TRBD1. The CDR3 totals 13 residues. Germline CDR1 is MNHNY and CDR2 is SVGAGI (reference sequence). V dropped 6 bases and J dropped 8; count of bases not matched to a gene: 9. The CDR3: CASSDWTGGGYTF. The CDR3 nucleotides are TGTGCCAGCAGCGACTGGACAGGTGGAGGCTACACCTTC.

This chain connects TRBV5-6 to TRBJ1-5; no reliable D call. Germline-derived CDR1 and CDR2 are SGHDT and YYEEEE. This CDR3 comprises 14 residues. Between the trimmed V and J ends, which lost 0 bases and 7 bases, there was a span of 11 bases. The CDR3 is CASSLGRAAQPQHF. The CDR3 nucleotides read TGTGCCAGCAGCTTGGGGCGGGCGGCGCAGCCCCAGCATTTT.

V usage is TRBV6-5 and J usage is TRBJ1-1; D is unresolved. The CDR3 has 15 amino acids. V gave up 1 base and J gave up 2 bases, with 11 bases separating them. Germline loops: CDR1 MNHEY, CDR2 SVGAGI. CDR3 amino acids: CASSYFPGENTEAFF. The CDR3 DNA reads TGTGCCAGCAGTTACTTCCCGGGTGAAAACACTGAAGCTTTCTTT.

The rearrangement links TRBV24-1 to TRBJ2-5; 7 bases are shared with TRBD2. The CDR3 has 15 amino acids. V trimming: 4 bases; J trimming: 3 bases; junction bases outside the gene matches: 7. CDR1 KGHDR and CDR2 SFDVKD come from the germline V gene. The CDR3 is CATSDMTAGKETQYF. CDR3 nucleotide sequence: TGTGCCACCAGTGACATGACAGCGGGGAAAGAGACCCAGTACTTC.

The chain is built from TRBV7-9 and TRBJ2-7; D is uncertain. V lost 5 bases to trimming and J lost 0 bases, with 14 bases between them. Looked up from germline, CDR1 is SEHNR and CDR2 is FQNEAQ (reference sequence). This CDR3 region has 15 residues. In nucleotides, the CDR3 is TGTGCCAGCAGCAAAGACCTGAGGAGCTCCTACGAGCAGTACTTC. Residues: CASSKDLRSSYEQYF.

This CDR3 reads CASSSGDNMYIQYF. In nucleotides, the CDR3 is TGTGCCAGCAGCTCCGGGGACAATATGTACATTCAGTACTTC. This rearrangement joins TRBV9 to TRBJ2-4; tentative D call: TRBD1 (6 bases). The CDR3 is 14 residues long. With 4 bases removed from V and 8 bases from J, the gap between germline ends came to 16 bases. Germline-derived CDR1 and CDR2 are SGDLS and YYNGEE. The whole variable domain, filled in from reference TRBV9 and TRBJ2-4, reads DSGVTQTPKHLITATGQRVTLRCSPRSGDLSVYWYQQSLDQGLQFLIQYYNGEERAKGNILERFSAQQFPDLHSELNLSSLELGDSALYFCASSSGDNMYIQYFGAGTRLSVL.

The chain links TRBV10-3 to TRBJ1-3, with a weak D call TRBD1 (5 bases). The CDR3 consists of 15 residues. V was trimmed by 11 bases and J by 3 bases, leaving 20 bases between them. Germline CDR1 reads ENHRY; CDR2 reads SYGVKD. The CDR3: CAVRDGTVSGNTIYF. The CDR3, as DNA: TGTGCCGTGCGGGACGGGACCGTGAGTGGAAACACCATATATTTT.

The J gene is TRBJ2-2, the V gene TRBV2; 7 bases line up with TRBD2. The CDR3 has 16 residues. With V trimmed by 8 bases and J by 7 bases, 16 bases remained unmatched. Germline values: CDR1 SNHLY, CDR2 FYNNEI. The CDR3 DNA is TGTGCCAGCTCCAGAGGCGGGGGACTCCCCGGCGGGGAGCTGTTTTTT. Amino acids: CASSRGGGLPGGELFF. Full variable domain (missing parts from reference TRBV2 and TRBJ2-2): EPEVTQTPSHQVTQMGQEVILRCVPISNHLYFYWYRQILGQKVEFLVSFYNNEISEKSEIFDDQFSVERPDGSNFTLKIRSTKLEDSAMYFCASSRGGGLPGGELFFGEGSRLTVL.

The rearrangement joins TRBV7-2 to TRBJ1-2; D not resolved. Germline V gives CDR1 SGHTA, CDR2 FQGNSA. The CDR3 is made up of 15 amino acids. The V end lost 4 bases, the J end lost 0 bases, and 12 bases lay between the germline ends. Here the CDR3 DNA reads TGTGCCAGCAGCTCCCGGCGGGAGGCTAACTATGGCTACACCTTC. Its translation is CASSSRREANYGYTF.

This chain links TRBV29-1 with TRBJ1-2; tentative D call: TRBD1 (5 bases). Per the germline V gene, CDR1 is SQVTM and CDR2 is ANQGSEA. This CDR3 comprises 16 residues. The V gene lost 5 bases and the J gene lost 5 bases, with 24 bases spanning the gap. CDR3 protein: CSVFGAGEPGGYGYTF. CDR3 nucleotide sequence: TGCAGCGTTTTTGGGGCCGGGGAACCCGGAGGGTATGGCTACACCTTC.

This chain connects TRBV7-8 to TRBJ1-1; D perhaps matches TRBD1 (5 bases). V dropped 6 bases and J dropped 0 bases, with 14 bases sitting between them. The CDR3 spans 15 residues. Germline V gene sequence: CDR1 SGHVS, CDR2 FQNEAQ. The CDR3 loop is CASSPLGGMNTEAFF. CDR3 DNA sequence: TGTGCCAGCAGTCCCCTGGGGGGGATGAACACTGAAGCTTTCTTT.

The gene calls are TRBV6-5 and TRBJ1-2, with D maybe TRBD1 (5 bases). Germline lookup yields CDR1 MNHEY and CDR2 SVGAGI. The CDR3 loop spans 14 amino acids. Trimming left V 0 bases short and J 6 bases short, with 11 bases between. CDR3 loop: CASSYSGGYNGYTF. In DNA, the CDR3 is TGTGCCAGCAGTTACTCGGGGGGTTATAATGGCTACACCTTC.